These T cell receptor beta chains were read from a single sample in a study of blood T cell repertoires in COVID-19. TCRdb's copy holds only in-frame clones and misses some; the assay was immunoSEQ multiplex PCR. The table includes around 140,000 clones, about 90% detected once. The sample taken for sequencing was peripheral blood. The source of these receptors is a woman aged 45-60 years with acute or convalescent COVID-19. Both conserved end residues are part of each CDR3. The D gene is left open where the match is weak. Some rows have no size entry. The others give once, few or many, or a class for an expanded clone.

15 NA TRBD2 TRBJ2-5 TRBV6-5 TGTGCCAGCAGTCGGACTAGCGGGGGTGGAGAGACCCAGTACTTC CASSRTSGGGETQYF
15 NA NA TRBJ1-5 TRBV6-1 TGTGCCAGCAGTGAAGTGCTGGGGGCGAGGCAGCCCCAGCATTTT CASSEVLGARQPQHF
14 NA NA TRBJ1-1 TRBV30 TGTGCCTGGAGTGTAGGAGGGGTGCACACTGAAGCTTTCTTT CAWSVGGVHTEAFF
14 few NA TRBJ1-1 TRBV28 TGTGCCAGCAGTTTAGAGTCCCCCCCCACTGAAGCTTTCTTT CASSLESPPTEAFF
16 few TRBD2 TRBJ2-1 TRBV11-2 TGTGCCAGCAGCTTGGTAGCGGGCCTGCCCACCAATGAGCAGTTCTTC CASSLVAGLPTNEQFF
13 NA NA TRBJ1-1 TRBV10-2 TGCGCCAGCAGTTCAGGGACTCACACTGAAGCTTTCTTT CASSSGTHTEAFF
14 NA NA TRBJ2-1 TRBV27 TGTGCCAGCAGTTCCGGACTGTTCTACAATGAGCAGTTCTTC CASSSGLFYNEQFF
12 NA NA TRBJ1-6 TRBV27 TGTGCCAGCAGTTTTCCCTATTCACCCCTCCACTTT CASSFPYSPLHF
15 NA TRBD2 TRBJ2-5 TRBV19 TGTGCCAGTACCTTGACTAGCGGGGGCCAAGAGACCCAGTACTTC CASTLTSGGQETQYF
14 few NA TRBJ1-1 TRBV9 TGTGCCAGCAGCGTACCTACAGGACGCCATGAAGCTTTCTTT CASSVPTGRHEAFF
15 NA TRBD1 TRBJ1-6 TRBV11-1 TGTGCCAGCAGCTTGGCAGGGGGGAATAATTCACCCCTCCACTTT CASSLAGGNNSPLHF
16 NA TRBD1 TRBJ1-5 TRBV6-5 TGTGCCAGCAGTTACACTGACAGGGGCAGCGGTCAGCCCCAGCATTTT CASSYTDRGSGQPQHF
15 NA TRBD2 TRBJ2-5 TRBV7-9 TGTGCCAGCCAGCACGGCGGGGGGAACCAAGAGACCCAGTACTTC CASQHGGGNQETQYF
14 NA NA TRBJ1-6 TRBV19 TGTGCCAGTAGTATACGCGTGCCTAATTCACCCCTCCACTTT CASSIRVPNSPLHF
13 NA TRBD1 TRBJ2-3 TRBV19 TGTGCCACGGGACAGGGGGCTACAGATACGCAGTATTTT CATGQGATDTQYF
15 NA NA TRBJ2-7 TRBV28 TGTGCCAGCAGCCTCCCGTCTCTCGGCTCCTACGAGCAGTACTTC CASSLPSLGSYEQYF
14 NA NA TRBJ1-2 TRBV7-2 TGTGCCAGCAGCCTTGGACGGGGGGGTTATGGCTACACCTTC CASSLGRGGYGYTF
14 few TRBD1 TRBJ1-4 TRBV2 TGTGCCAGCACCGTCGACAGGGTCGATGAAAAACTGTTTTTT CASTVDRVDEKLFF
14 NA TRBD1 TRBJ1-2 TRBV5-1 TGCGCCAGCAGCCTCGGACAGGGAATGATCGGCTACACCTTC CASSLGQGMIGYTF
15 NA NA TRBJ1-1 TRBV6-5 TGTGCCAGCAGTTACTTCGGGGGGGTTAGCACTGAAGCTTTCTTT CASSYFGGVSTEAFF
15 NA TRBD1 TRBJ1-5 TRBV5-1 TGCGCCAGCAGACCTACAGGGGGTAGCAATCAGCCCCAGCATTTT CASRPTGGSNQPQHF
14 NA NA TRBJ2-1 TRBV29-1 TGCAGCGTTGAAGATAAGGCGGGCTACAATGAGCAGTTCTTC CSVEDKAGYNEQFF
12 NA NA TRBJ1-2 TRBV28 TGTGCCAGCAGTTGGCAGTCATATGGCTACACCTTC CASSWQSYGYTF
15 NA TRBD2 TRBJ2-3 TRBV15 TGTGCCACCAGCAGAGTCCCGGGACTAACAGATACGCAGTATTTT CATSRVPGLTDTQYF
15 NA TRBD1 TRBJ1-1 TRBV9 TGTGCCAGCAGCGCGAGAGATCAGGGGGGCACTGAAGCTTTCTTT CASSARDQGGTEAFF
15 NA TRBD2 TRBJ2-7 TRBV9 TGTGCCAGCAGCGCCGGGACTAGCACTAGTGACGAGCAGTACTTC CASSAGTSTSDEQYF
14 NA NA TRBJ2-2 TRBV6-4 TGTGCCAGCAGTGAGGTTCTAGGAACCGGGGAGCTGTTTTTT CASSEVLGTGELFF
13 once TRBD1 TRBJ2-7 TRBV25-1 TGTGCCAGCAGGAGACAGGGTTCCTACGAGCAGTACTTC CASRRQGSYEQYF
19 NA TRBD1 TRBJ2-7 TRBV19 TGTGCCAGTAGTAAACGAAGCTCAAATTCCGGGACAGGGGACCACGAGCAGTACTTC CASSKRSSNSGTGDHEQYF
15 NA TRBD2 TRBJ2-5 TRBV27 TGTGCCAGCAGTTTCAGCGGGAGGGTTCAAGAGACCCAGTACTTC CASSFSGRVQETQYF
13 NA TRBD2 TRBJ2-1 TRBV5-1 TGCGCCAGCAGCTTGGAAGCGGGAATTGAGCAGTTCTTC CASSLEAGIEQFF
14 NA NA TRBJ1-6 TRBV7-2 TGTGCCAGCAGCCCCCAGGGATTTGGCTCACCCCTCCACTTT CASSPQGFGSPLHF
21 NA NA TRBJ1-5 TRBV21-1 TGTGCCAGCAGCAAAAAACCGGACGACAGGGGGCTTCCTAATAGCAATCAGCCCCAGCATTTT CASSKKPDDRGLPNSNQPQHF